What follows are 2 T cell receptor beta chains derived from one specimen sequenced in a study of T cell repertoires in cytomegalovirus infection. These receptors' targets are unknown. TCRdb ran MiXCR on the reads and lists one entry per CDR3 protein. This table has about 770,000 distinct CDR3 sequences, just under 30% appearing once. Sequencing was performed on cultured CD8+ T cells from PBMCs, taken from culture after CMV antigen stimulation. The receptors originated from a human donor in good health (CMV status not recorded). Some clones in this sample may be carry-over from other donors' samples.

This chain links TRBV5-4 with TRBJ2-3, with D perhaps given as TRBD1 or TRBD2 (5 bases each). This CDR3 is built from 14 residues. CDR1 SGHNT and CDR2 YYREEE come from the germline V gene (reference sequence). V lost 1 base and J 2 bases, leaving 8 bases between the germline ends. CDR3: CASSLQGDTDTQYF. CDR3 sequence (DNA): TGTGCCAGCAGCTTGCAGGGAGACACAGATACGCAGTATTTT.

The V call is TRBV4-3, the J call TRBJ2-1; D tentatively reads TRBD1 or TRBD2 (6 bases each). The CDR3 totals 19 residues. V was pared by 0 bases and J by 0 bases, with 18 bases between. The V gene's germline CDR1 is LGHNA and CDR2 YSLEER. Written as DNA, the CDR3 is TGCGCCAGCAGCCAAGATCCGGGGGCCCCCACCTCCTCCTACAATGAGCAGTTCTTC. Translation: CASSQDPGAPTSSYNEQFF.